Below are 2 T cell receptor beta chains sequenced from a single sample in a study of blood T cell repertoires in COVID-19 (TCRdb year 2020). Library preparation employed the immunoSEQ multiplex PCR assay. Sourced from immuneACCESS, this table was stored by TCRdb with only in-frame sequences that have V and J called. A share of the clones is absent; for the studies checked, an unresolved V gene accounts for under half, and the remainder has no known explanation. The sample profile shows approximately 220,000 clones; approximately 91% of them were found once. 0.55% to 0.75% of the sample goes to the ten largest clones. The sequenced material came from peripheral blood. Every receptor here comes from a man between 40 and 49 years old with acute or convalescent COVID-19.

The chain uses TRBV27 and TRBJ1-6; no firm D call. The length of the CDR3 is 13 residues. V was shortened by 3 bases and J by 6 bases, with 6 bases between the two germline ends. Germline assignment: CDR1 MNHEY and CDR2 SMNVEV (reference sequence). The DNA of the CDR3 is TGTGCCAGCAGTTTTGGGCTTAATTCACCCCTCCACTTT. Protein sequence: CASSFGLNSPLHF.

The chain recombines TRBV5-1 with TRBJ2-5; the match to TRBD2 covers 9 bases. Germline loops: CDR1 SGHRS, CDR2 YFSETQ. The CDR3 has 16 residues. The V and J ends lost 4 bases and 1 base, in that order; junction bases with no gene match: 8. CDR3 loop: CASSLGAGGFQETQYF. The CDR3, as DNA: TGCGCCAGCAGCCTCGGAGCGGGGGGCTTCCAAGAGACCCAGTACTTC.